The rows below give T cell receptor beta chains drawn from one sample of a study of blood T cell repertoires in COVID-19. Data came from immunoSEQ multiplex PCR; TCRdb stores just in-frame clones and leaves some out. The sample consists of 450,000 or so clones, about 90% of them appearing once. The sample taken for sequencing was peripheral blood. Receptor source: a young man with COVID-19, enrolled during active disease. Both conserved end residues are part of each CDR3. Fields, in order: J gene, clone size, D gene, V gene, CDR3 protein, CDR3 DNA. A D gene is named only where the DNA matches it firmly. Only part of the rows carry a size: once, few, many, or a class if the clone is expanded.

>TRBJ1-6|.|.|TRBV10-3
CAIRGQTNNSPLHF
TGTGCCATCAGAGGACAGACTAATAATTCACCCCTCCACTTT
>TRBJ2-4|.|.|TRBV11-2
CASSLSTRNIQYF
TGTGCCAGCAGCTTATCGACTAGAAACATTCAGTACTTC
>TRBJ2-1|.|.|TRBV24-1
CATSGTGAPSYNEQFF
TGTGCCACCAGTGGTACGGGAGCTCCATCCTACAATGAGCAGTTCTTC
>TRBJ2-3|.|.|TRBV9
CASSVMGASTDTQYF
TGTGCCAGCAGCGTTATGGGGGCCAGCACAGATACGCAGTATTTT
>TRBJ1-5|once|.|TRBV5-1
CASSLYGDSNQPQHF
TGCGCCAGCAGCTTGTACGGAGATAGCAATCAGCCCCAGCATTTT
>TRBJ2-5|.|.|TRBV5-4
CASSLAGQGQETQYF
TGTGCCAGCAGCTTGGCAGGGCAGGGTCAAGAGACCCAGTACTTC
>TRBJ1-1|.|.|TRBV5-1
CASSLGNPRGTEAFF
TGCGCCAGCAGCTTGGGAAACCCCAGAGGGACTGAAGCTTTCTTT
>TRBJ2-2|.|TRBD1|TRBV5-1
CASSPGTGKNTGELFF
TGCGCCAGCAGCCCTGGGACAGGGAAGAACACCGGGGAGCTGTTTTTT
>TRBJ2-7|.|TRBD1|TRBV28
CASTLGQAYEQYF
TGTGCCAGCACCCTCGGACAGGCTTACGAGCAGTACTTC
>TRBJ2-1|.|TRBD2|TRBV7-6
CASSVGLAGNEQFF
TGTGCCAGCAGCGTGGGACTAGCGGGCAATGAGCAGTTCTTC
>TRBJ2-2|.|TRBD2|TRBV6-1
CASREWREGGGTGELFF
TGTGCCAGCAGAGAATGGCGGGAGGGCGGGGGCACCGGGGAGCTGTTTTTT
>TRBJ2-5|few|.|TRBV7-9
CASSQSGHQETQYF
TGTGCCAGCAGCCAAAGCGGTCATCAAGAGACCCAGTACTTC
>TRBJ1-2|.|.|TRBV27
CASSLSKTGNYGYTF
TGTGCCAGCAGTTTATCGAAGACGGGGAACTATGGCTACACCTTC
>TRBJ1-6|few|.|TRBV27
CASSFSDRPLHF
TGTGCCAGCAGTTTCTCCGACAGACCCCTCCACTTT
>TRBJ1-2|.|TRBD1|TRBV5-4
CASSLGTGDYGYTF
TGTGCCAGCAGCTTGGGAACAGGGGACTATGGCTACACCTTC
>TRBJ1-1|.|TRBD1|TRBV5-6
CASSLAGGSRTGAFF
TGTGCCAGCAGCTTGGCAGGGGGCAGTCGGACAGGGGCTTTCTTT
>TRBJ2-3|.|TRBD2|TRBV3-1/TRBV3-2
CASSQRGGGTDTQYF
TGTGCCAGCAGCCAACGGGGGGGAGGTACAGATACGCAGTATTTT
>TRBJ2-2|.|TRBD1|TRBV27
CASISRTGNTGELFF
TGTGCCAGCATTTCCCGGACAGGCAACACCGGGGAGCTGTTTTTT
>TRBJ1-2|.|.|TRBV1
CTSSHKPREGGYTF
TGCACCAGCAGCCACAAGCCCAGGGAGGGAGGCTACACCTTC
>TRBJ1-5|.|TRBD1|TRBV7-2
CASSTTGGIGNQPQHF
TGTGCCAGCAGCACAACAGGGGGCATTGGCAATCAGCCCCAGCATTTT
>TRBJ2-3|.|.|TRBV19
CASSTATGQRDTQYF
TGTGCCAGTAGTACAGCGACAGGACAGAGGGATACGCAGTATTTT
>TRBJ1-1|.|TRBD1|TRBV7-8
CASSQGGRITEAFF
TGTGCCAGCAGCCAGGGGGGGCGTATCACTGAAGCTTTCTTT
>TRBJ2-2|.|TRBD2|TRBV6-6
CASSPSGSTGELFF
TGTGCCAGCAGTCCTAGCGGATCCACCGGGGAGCTGTTTTTT
>TRBJ2-4|.|TRBD1|TRBV6-4
CASSYPDRDGIQYF
TGTGCCAGCAGCTACCCGGACAGGGACGGCATTCAGTACTTC
>TRBJ1-1|many|.|TRBV11-2
CASSPINERVTEAFF
TGTGCCAGCAGCCCCATTAACGAGAGGGTCACTGAAGCTTTCTTT
>TRBJ2-3|.|TRBD2|TRBV6-5
CASIDGGASTDTQYF
TGTGCCAGCATCGACGGGGGGGCTAGCACAGATACGCAGTATTTT
>TRBJ2-5|.|TRBD2|TRBV25-1
CASGGGRNQETQYF
TGTGCCAGCGGGGGGGGACGGAATCAAGAGACCCAGTACTTC
>TRBJ2-7|.|TRBD1|TRBV10-1
CASRGGRDDEQYF
TGCGCCAGCAGAGGGGGCCGTGACGACGAGCAGTACTTC
>TRBJ1-5|.|.|TRBV7-9
CASSLDGVGQPQHF
TGTGCCAGCAGCTTGGACGGGGTAGGTCAGCCCCAGCATTTT
>TRBJ2-3|once|TRBD1|TRBV10-2
CATGQGATDTQYF
TGCGCCACGGGACAGGGGGCTACAGATACGCAGTATTTT
>TRBJ2-2|.|.|TRBV24-1
CATSDPGQTGELFF
TGTGCCACCAGTGATCCAGGACAGACCGGGGAGCTGTTTTTT
>TRBJ2-7|.|TRBD2|TRBV6-6
CASTPRWDYPLEEQYF
TGTGCCAGCACCCCGCGGTGGGACTATCCGCTTGAGGAGCAGTACTTC
>TRBJ2-1|.|TRBD1|TRBV5-8
CASSLVGQVMNEQFF
TGTGCCAGCAGCTTGGTAGGACAGGTAATGAATGAGCAGTTCTTC
>TRBJ1-6|.|TRBD1|TRBV2
CASSAQGVNSPLHF
TGTGCCAGCAGTGCGCAGGGGGTGAATTCACCCCTCCACTTT
>TRBJ2-1|.|TRBD2|TRBV7-3
CASSPKGLAGVNEQFF
TGTGCCAGCAGCCCCAAGGGACTAGCGGGAGTCAATGAGCAGTTCTTC
>TRBJ2-7|.|TRBD2|TRBV19
CASSTGLAGVEEQYF
TGTGCCAGTAGTACGGGACTAGCGGGGGTGGAGGAGCAGTACTTC
>TRBJ1-4|.|.|TRBV7-2
CASSFQTGNNEKLFF
TGTGCCAGCAGCTTCCAGACAGGCAATAATGAAAAACTGTTTTTT
>TRBJ2-7|once|.|TRBV6-1
CASSETSDEQYF
TGTGCCAGCAGTGAAACGTCAGACGAGCAGTACTTC
>TRBJ1-1|once|.|TRBV5-1
CASSSRVGDTEAFF
TGCGCCAGCAGTTCCCGGGTAGGGGATACTGAAGCTTTCTTT
>TRBJ2-5|.|TRBD2|TRBV5-1
CASTRGGQETQYF
TGCGCCAGCACACGGGGGGGCCAAGAGACCCAGTACTTC
>TRBJ2-1|.|.|TRBV4-1
CASSHPRELGYNEQFF
TGCGCCAGCAGCCACCCCCGGGAGCTGGGTTACAATGAGCAGTTCTTC
>TRBJ2-3|.|.|TRBV19
CASSTTGSDTQYF
TGTGCCAGTAGTACAACAGGGTCAGATACGCAGTATTTT
>TRBJ1-1|.|.|TRBV18
CASSPTQDEAFF
TGTGCCAGCTCACCAACACAAGATGAAGCTTTCTTT
>TRBJ2-7|.|.|TRBV11-2
CASSLDRGEQYF
TGTGCCAGCAGCTTAGACAGGGGCGAGCAGTACTTC
>TRBJ2-1|.|TRBD2|TRBV30
CAWSVSGGSSYNEQFF
TGTGCCTGGAGTGTTTCGGGGGGTTCTTCCTACAATGAGCAGTTCTTC
>TRBJ2-1|.|.|TRBV27
CASSQPKGAYNEQFF
TGTGCCAGCAGTCAACCAAAAGGGGCCTACAATGAGCAGTTCTTC
>TRBJ2-5|.|TRBD2|TRBV10-3
CAIKAGATSQETQYF
TGTGCCATCAAAGCGGGGGCCACCTCCCAAGAGACCCAGTACTTC
>TRBJ1-6|.|TRBD1|TRBV5-4
CASSVWTGDSTPLHF
TGTGCCAGCAGCGTCTGGACAGGGGATTCAACACCCCTCCACTTT
>TRBJ2-7|.|TRBD1|TRBV7-9
CASTPAVTGAPPREQYF
TGTGCCAGCACCCCGGCCGTGACAGGGGCTCCCCCGCGCGAGCAGTACTTC
>TRBJ1-6|.|TRBD1|TRBV27
CASSPIDRDSPLHF
TGTGCCAGCAGTCCAATCGACAGGGATTCACCCCTCCACTTT
>TRBJ1-5|once|.|TRBV6-2/TRBV6-3
CASSYPGLYSNQPQHF
TGTGCCAGCAGTTACCCGGGACTGTATAGCAATCAGCCCCAGCATTTT
>TRBJ1-4|.|.|TRBV2
CASSARGGVEKLFF
TGTGCCAGCAGTGCCCGGGGGGGTGTTGAAAAACTGTTTTTT